The sequence of this T cell receptor beta chain was determined in a study of metastatic and nonmetastatic thyroid tumors. As for the study in general: Across blood and tumor or nodule tissue, repertoires from malignant and benign thyroid patients were compared with one another. Findings and caveats of the study: Within blood and tumor, benign nodules reportedly had significantly lower TCR beta diversity than malignant thyroid tumors did.

This clone was detected ten times or more. Antigen unknown. The V and J ends lost 1 base and 7 bases respectively, with 13 bases between them. CDR3 length: 14 amino acids. CDR1 is SGHAT, CDR2 FQDESV, per germline (reference sequence). Each patient went into thyroid surgery without having received any treatment. Original analysis: The study built a papillary thyroid cancer distant-metastasis classifier from CDR3 differences across clinicopathological groups. Through MiXCR, TCRdb re-clonotyped the PCR reads. TCRdb's processing, not the authors', yielded these V and J calls. The sample gives around 37,000 clones, 26% of which show up once; around 10% is in the top ten.

The rearrangement links TRBV11-1 to TRBJ1-1; D remains ambiguous. The TCR sequence derives from a female donor with papillary thyroid cancer or a benign thyroid nodule (not recorded which). Some clones in this sample may be carry-over from other donors' samples. The sample taken for sequencing was blood. As DNA, the CDR3 is TGTGCCAGCAGCTTAGTAGGTGGGAGCTATGAAGCTTTCTTT. Protein: CASSLVGGSYEAFF.